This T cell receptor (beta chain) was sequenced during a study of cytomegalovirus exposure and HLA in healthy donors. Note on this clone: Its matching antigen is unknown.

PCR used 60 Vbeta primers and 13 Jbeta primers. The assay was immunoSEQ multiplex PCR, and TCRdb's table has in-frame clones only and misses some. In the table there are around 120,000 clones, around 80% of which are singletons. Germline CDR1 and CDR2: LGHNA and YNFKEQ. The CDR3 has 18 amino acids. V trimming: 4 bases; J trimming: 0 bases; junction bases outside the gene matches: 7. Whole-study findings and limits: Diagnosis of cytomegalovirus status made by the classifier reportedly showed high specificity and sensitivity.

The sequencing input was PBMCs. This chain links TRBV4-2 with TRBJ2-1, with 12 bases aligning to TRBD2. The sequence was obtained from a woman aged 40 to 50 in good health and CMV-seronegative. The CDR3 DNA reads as TGTGCCAGCAGCCTCGGACTAGCGGGGCCCAGCTCCTACAATGAGCAGTTCTTC. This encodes CASSLGLAGPSSYNEQFF.